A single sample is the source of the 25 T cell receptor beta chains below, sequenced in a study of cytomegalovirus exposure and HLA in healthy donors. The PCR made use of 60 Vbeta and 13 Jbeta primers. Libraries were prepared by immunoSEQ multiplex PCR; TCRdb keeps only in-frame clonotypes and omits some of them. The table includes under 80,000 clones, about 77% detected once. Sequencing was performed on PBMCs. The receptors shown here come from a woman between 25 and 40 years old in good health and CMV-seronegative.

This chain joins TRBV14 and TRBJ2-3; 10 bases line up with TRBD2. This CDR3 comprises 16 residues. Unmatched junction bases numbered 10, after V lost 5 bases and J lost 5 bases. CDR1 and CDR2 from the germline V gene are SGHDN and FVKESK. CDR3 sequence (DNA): TGTGCCAGCAGCGGCCGGAAGCGGGAGGGCCAAGATACGCAGTATTTT. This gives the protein CASSGRKREGQDTQYF.

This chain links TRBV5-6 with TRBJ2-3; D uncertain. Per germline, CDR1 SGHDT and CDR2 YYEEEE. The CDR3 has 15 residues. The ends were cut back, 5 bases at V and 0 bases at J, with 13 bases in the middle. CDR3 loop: CASSTWSQSTDTQYF. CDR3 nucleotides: TGTGCCAGCAGTACATGGTCTCAGAGCACAGATACGCAGTATTTT.

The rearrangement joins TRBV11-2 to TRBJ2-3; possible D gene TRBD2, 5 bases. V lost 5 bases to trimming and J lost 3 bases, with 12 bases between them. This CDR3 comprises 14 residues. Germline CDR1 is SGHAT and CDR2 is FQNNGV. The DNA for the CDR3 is TGTGCCAGCAGCCCACCGGAGCGGACAGATACGCAGTATTTT. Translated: CASSPPERTDTQYF. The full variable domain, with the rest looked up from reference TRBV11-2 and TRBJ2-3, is EAGVAQSPRYKIIEKRQSVAFWCNPISGHATLYWYQQILGQGPKLLIQFQNNGVVDDSQLPKDRFSAERLKGVDSTLKIQPAKLEDSAVYLCASSPPERTDTQYFGPGTRLTVL.

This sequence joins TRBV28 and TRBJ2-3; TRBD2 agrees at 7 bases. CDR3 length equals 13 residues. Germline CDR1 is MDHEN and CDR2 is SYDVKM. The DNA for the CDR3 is TGTGGCTTAGGGAGGGCCAGCACAGATACGCAGTATTTT. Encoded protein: CGLGRASTDTQYF. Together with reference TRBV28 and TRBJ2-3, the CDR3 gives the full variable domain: DVKVTQSSRYLVKRTGEKVFLECVQDMDHENMFWYRQDPGLGLRLIYFSYDVKMKEKGDIPEGYSVSREKKERFSLILESASTNQTSMYLCGLGRASTDTQYFGPGTRLTVL.

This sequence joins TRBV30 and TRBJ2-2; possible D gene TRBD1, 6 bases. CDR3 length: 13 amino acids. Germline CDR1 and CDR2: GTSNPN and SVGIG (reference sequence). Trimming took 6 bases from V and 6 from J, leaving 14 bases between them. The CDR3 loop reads CACSPGQSGELFF. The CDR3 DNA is TGTGCCTGTTCTCCGGGACAATCCGGGGAGCTGTTTTTT.

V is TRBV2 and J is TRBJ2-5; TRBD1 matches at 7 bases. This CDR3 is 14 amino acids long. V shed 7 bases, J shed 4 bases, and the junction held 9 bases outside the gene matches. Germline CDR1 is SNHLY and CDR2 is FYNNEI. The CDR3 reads CASNRETGSETQYF. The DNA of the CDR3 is TGTGCCAGCAACAGGGAGACAGGGTCAGAGACCCAGTACTTC.

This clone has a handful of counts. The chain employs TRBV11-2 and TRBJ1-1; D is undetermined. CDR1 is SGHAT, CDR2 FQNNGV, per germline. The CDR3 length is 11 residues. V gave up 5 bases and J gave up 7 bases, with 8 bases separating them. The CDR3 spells CASSPVFEAFF. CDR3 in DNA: TGTGCCAGCAGCCCAGTTTTTGAAGCTTTCTTT.

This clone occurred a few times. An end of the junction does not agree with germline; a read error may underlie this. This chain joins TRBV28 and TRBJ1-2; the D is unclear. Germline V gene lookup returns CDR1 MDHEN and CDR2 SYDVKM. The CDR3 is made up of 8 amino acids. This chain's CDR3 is CASFLRRF. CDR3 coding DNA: TGTGCCAGCTTCTTACGTCGGTTC.

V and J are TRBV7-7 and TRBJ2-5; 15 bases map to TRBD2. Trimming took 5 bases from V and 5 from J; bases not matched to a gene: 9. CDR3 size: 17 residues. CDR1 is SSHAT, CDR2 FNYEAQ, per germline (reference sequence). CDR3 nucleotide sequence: TGTGCCAGCAGCCCCGGACTAGCGGGAGGGCCGGGGGAGACCCAGTACTTC. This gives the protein CASSPGLAGGPGETQYF.

This CDR3 reads CAWKKDNSGNTIYF. The DNA for the CDR3 is TGTGCCTGGAAGAAGGACAACTCTGGAAACACCATATATTTT. The gene calls are TRBV30 and TRBJ1-3; maybe TRBD1 (5 bases). The V and J ends lost 4 bases and 0 bases respectively, with 10 bases between them. CDR1 and CDR2 (germline): GTSNPN, SVGIG (reference sequence). This CDR3 spans 14 amino acids.

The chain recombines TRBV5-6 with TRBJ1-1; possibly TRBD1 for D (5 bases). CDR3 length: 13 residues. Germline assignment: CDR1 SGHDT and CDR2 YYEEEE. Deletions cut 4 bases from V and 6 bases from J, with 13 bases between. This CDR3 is CASSLLGVAEAFF. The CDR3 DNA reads TGTGCCAGCAGCCTTTTAGGGGTCGCTGAAGCTTTCTTT.

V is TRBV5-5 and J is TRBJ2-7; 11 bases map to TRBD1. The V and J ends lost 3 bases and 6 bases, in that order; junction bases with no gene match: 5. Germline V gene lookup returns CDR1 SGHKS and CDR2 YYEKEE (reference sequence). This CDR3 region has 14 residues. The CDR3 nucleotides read TGTGCCAGCAGCTCGCGGACAGGGGGCAGCGAGCAGTACTTC. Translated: CASSSRTGGSEQYF.

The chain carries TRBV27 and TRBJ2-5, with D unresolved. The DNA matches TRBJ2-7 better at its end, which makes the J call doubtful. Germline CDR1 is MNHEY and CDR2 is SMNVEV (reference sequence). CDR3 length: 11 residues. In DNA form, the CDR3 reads TGTGCCAGCAGTTTAGGAGACGAGCAGTACTTC. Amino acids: CASSLGDEQYF.

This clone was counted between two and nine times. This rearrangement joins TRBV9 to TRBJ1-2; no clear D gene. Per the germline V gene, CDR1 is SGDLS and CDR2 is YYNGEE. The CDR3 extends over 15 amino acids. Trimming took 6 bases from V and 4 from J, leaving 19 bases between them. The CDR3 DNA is TGTGCCAGCACCAGAGGGCAGAGCCTCCTCTATGGCTACACCTTC. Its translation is CASTRGQSLLYGYTF.

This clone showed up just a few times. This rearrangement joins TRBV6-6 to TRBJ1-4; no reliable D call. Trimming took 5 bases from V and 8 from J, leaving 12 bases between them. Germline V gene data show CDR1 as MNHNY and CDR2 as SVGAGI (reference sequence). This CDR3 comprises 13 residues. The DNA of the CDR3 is TGTGCCAGCAGTCTCGTTAGCTCCGAAAAACTGTTTTTT. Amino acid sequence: CASSLVSSEKLFF.

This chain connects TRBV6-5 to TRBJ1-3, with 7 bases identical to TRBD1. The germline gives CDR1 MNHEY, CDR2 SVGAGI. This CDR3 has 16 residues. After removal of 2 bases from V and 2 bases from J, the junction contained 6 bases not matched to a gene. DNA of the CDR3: TGTGCCAGCAGTTACCGACAGGGCTATACTGGAAACACCATATATTTT. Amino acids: CASSYRQGYTGNTIYF.

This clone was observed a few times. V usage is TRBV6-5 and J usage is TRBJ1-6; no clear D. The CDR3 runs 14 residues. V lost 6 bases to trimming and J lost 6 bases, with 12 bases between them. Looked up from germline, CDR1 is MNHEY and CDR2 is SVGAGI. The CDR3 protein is CASRSPLINSPLHF. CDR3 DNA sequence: TGTGCCAGCAGATCCCCGCTAATTAATTCACCCCTCCACTTT.

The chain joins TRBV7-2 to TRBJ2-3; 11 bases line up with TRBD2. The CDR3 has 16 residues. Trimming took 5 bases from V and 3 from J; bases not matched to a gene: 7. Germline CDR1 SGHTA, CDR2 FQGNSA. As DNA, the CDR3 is TGTGCCAGCAGCCCAAGTAGCGGGAGGGCAACAGATACGCAGTATTTT. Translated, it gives CASSPSSGRATDTQYF. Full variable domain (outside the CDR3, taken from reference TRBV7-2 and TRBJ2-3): GAGVSQSPSNKVTEKGKDVELRCDPISGHTALYWYRQSLGQGLEFLIYFQGNSAPDKSGLPSDRFSAERTGGSVSTLTIQRTQQEDSAVYLCASSPSSGRATDTQYFGPGTRLTVL.

The CDR3 DNA follows: TGTGCCAGCGAGGGACTAGCGGGAGAAAGTGAGCAGTTCTTC. It is translated as CASEGLAGESEQFF. J is TRBJ2-1 and V is TRBV2; 14 nucleotides align to TRBD2. Germline V gene sequence: CDR1 SNHLY, CDR2 FYNNEI. The J segment lost 9 bases and the V segment lost 8 bases, leaving 6 bases of the junction unmatched. This CDR3 has 14 residues.

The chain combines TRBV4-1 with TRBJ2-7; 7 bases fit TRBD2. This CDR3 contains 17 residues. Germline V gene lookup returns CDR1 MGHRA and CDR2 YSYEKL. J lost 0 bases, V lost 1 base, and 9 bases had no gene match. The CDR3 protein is CASSQVRLAVSSYEQYF. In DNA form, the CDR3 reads TGCGCCAGCAGCCAAGTGCGTCTAGCGGTTAGCTCCTACGAGCAGTACTTC.

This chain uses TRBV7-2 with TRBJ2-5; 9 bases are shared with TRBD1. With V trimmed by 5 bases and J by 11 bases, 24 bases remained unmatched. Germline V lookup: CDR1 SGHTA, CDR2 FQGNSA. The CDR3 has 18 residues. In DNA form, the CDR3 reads TGTGCCAGCAGCCATACAAGAGCCTCACAGGGGGCCACTAAAGAGCAGTACTTC. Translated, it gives CASSHTRASQGATKEQYF.

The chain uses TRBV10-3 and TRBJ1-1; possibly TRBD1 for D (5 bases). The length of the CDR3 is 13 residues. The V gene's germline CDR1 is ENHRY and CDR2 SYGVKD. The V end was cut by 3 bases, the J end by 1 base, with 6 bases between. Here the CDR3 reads CAISEQENTEAFF. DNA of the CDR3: TGTGCCATCAGTGAACAGGAGAACACTGAAGCTTTCTTT.

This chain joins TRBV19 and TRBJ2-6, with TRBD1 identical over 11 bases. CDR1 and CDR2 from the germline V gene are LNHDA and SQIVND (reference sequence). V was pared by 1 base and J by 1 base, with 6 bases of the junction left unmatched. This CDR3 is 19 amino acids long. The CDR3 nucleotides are TGTGCCAGTAGTATAGGGCCCGGGACAGGGGGTTCTGGGGCCAACGTCCTGACTTTC. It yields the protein CASSIGPGTGGSGANVLTF.

Here the CDR3 DNA reads TGTGCCAGCCGAATATCAGGGGGCCCAACAGGCGGGGAGCTGTTTTTT. It specifies CASRISGGPTGGELFF. V gene TRBV25-1 combines with J gene TRBJ2-2; 8 nucleotides line up with TRBD1. The length of the CDR3 is 16 residues. In germline, CDR1 is MGHDK, CDR2 SYGVNS. The V segment lost 8 bases and the J segment 7 bases; nucleotides outside the gene matches: 15. Full variable domain (remainder filled in from reference TRBV25-1 and TRBJ2-2): EADIYQTPRYLVIGTGKKITLECSQTMGHDKMYWYQQDPGMELHLIHYSYGVNSTEKGDLSSESTVSRIRTEHFPLTLESARPSHTSQYLCASRISGGPTGGELFFGEGSRLTVL.

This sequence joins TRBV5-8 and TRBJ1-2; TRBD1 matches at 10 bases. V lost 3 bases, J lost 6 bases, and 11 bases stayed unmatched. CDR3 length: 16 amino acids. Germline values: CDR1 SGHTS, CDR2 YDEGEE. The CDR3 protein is CASSWGQGSPSNGYTF. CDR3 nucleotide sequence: TGTGCCAGCAGCTGGGGACAGGGGAGTCCCTCAAATGGCTACACCTTC.